This is a list of T cell receptor beta chains from one sample in a study of regulatory T cells in long-lasting Graves disease. TCRdb processed the multiplex PCR reads anew with MiXCR; each CDR3 protein has one entry. Seen here are over 350,000 distinct CDR3 sequences, 11% to 15% observed once, and the top ten hold approximately 19%. The data were also submitted as part of a second study, on T cells in Graves' hyperthyroidism and ophthalmopathy.

This specimen consisted of peripheral blood mononuclear cells (PBMCs), obtained at new diagnosis, from a patient treated with antithyroid drugs. Receptor source: a woman aged 45 to 65 with Graves disease. Each CDR3 is given with its conserved first and last residue. A D gene is named only where the DNA matches it firmly. The size of a clone is reported for some rows only, either as once, few or many, or as a class for expanded clones.

v_gene	j_gene	d_gene	abundance	CDR3aa	CDR3nt
TRBV6-2/TRBV6-3	TRBJ2-2	TRBD1	.	CASRTGTGVGGELFF	TGTGCCAGCAGAACCGGGACAGGGGTGGGCGGGGAGCTGTTTTTT
TRBV5-1	TRBJ2-1	.	many	CASSTQVFEQFF	TGCGCCAGCAGCACTCAGGTCTTTGAGCAGTTCTTC
TRBV4-1	TRBJ2-1	.	.	CASSSRVLDNEQFF	TGCGCCAGCAGCTCAAGGGTCCTAGACAATGAGCAGTTCTTC
TRBV2	TRBJ2-1	TRBD2	few	CASSDSGLAGGNEQFF	TGTGCCAGCAGTGACAGCGGACTAGCGGGAGGCAATGAGCAGTTCTTC
TRBV18	TRBJ2-3	.	.	CASSPMGSAQGGTQYF	TGTGCCAGCTCACCAATGGGTTCAGCTCAAGGCGGTACGCAGTATTTT
TRBV10-3	TRBJ2-5	.	few	CAISPGSGQETQYF	TGTGCCATCAGCCCCGGTTCAGGGCAAGAGACCCAGTACTTC
TRBV7-9	TRBJ2-2	.	few	CASSLGDFDTGELFF	TGTGCCAGCAGCTTAGGAGATTTCGACACCGGGGAGCTGTTTTTT
TRBV5-1	TRBJ2-1	.	many	CASSLAEPGGNEQFF	TGCGCCAGCAGCTTGGCAGAGCCTGGGGGGAATGAGCAGTTCTTC
TRBV20-1	TRBJ1-3	.	few	CSATGRGNTIYF	TGCAGTGCTACGGGACGGGGAAACACCATATATTTT
TRBV6-1	TRBJ1-5	TRBD1	many	CASKTDRGYSNQPQHF	TGTGCCAGCAAGACGGACAGGGGGTATAGCAATCAGCCCCAGCATTTT
TRBV7-9	TRBJ2-7	.	.	CASYGTGGDYEQYF	TGTGCCAGCTACGGAACAGGGGGGGACTACGAGCAGTACTTC
TRBV28	TRBJ2-3	TRBD2	many	CASRGSGSPTDTQYF	TGTGCCAGCAGGGGGAGCGGGAGTCCGACAGATACGCAGTATTTT
TRBV2	TRBJ2-2	TRBD2	many	CASTGGYTGELFF	TGTGCCAGCACGGGAGGGTACACCGGGGAGCTGTTTTTT
TRBV10-3	TRBJ2-6	.	many	CAISDPFAGANVLTF	TGTGCCATCAGTGACCCGTTCGCTGGGGCCAACGTCCTGACTTTC
TRBV10-3	TRBJ1-1	.	.	CAISEAGTAEAFF	TGTGCCATCAGTGAGGCGGGGACGGCTGAAGCTTTCTTT
TRBV9	TRBJ2-2	TRBD2	.	CASSDPPLAGAVGELFF	TGTGCCAGCAGCGACCCCCCACTAGCGGGAGCGGTCGGGGAGCTGTTTTTT
TRBV20-1	TRBJ1-4	TRBD1	many	CSAPGQGAEKLFF	TGCAGTGCCCCGGGACAGGGAGCTGAAAAACTGTTTTTT
TRBV12-3/TRBV12-4	TRBJ2-3	.	.	CASSSREWVTDTQYF	TGTGCCAGCAGTTCCCGGGAGTGGGTCACAGATACGCAGTATTTT
TRBV28	TRBJ1-3	.	many	CASSLKGNTIYF	TGTGCCAGCAGTTTAAAAGGAAACACCATATATTTT
TRBV28	TRBJ2-6	TRBD1	.	CASSLRTGGTGANVLTF	TGTGCCAGCAGTTTAAGAACAGGGGGCACTGGGGCCAACGTCCTGACTTTC
TRBV28	TRBJ2-7	TRBD1	many	CASSLWSGQGRPSYEQYF	TGTGCCAGCAGTTTATGGTCCGGACAGGGGAGGCCTTCCTACGAGCAGTACTTC
TRBV24-1	TRBJ1-2	TRBD1	many	CATSDSGTGSDYGYTF	TGTGCCACCAGTGATTCGGGGACAGGGTCTGACTATGGCTACACCTTC
TRBV6-1	TRBJ2-2	.	.	CASSELLSGELFF	TGTGCCAGCAGTGAACTTTTATCCGGGGAGCTGTTTTTT
TRBV15	TRBJ2-3	.	many	CATSRGSSLRSTDTQYF	TGTGCCACCAGCAGAGGCTCCAGTCTAAGGAGCACAGATACGCAGTATTTT
TRBV4-1	TRBJ2-1	.	.	CASSQEGPGTYNEQFF	TGCGCCAGCAGCCAAGAGGGGCCAGGAACTTACAATGAGCAGTTCTTC
TRBV28	TRBJ2-7	.	many	CASGSVYEQYF	TGTGCCAGCGGGTCAGTCTACGAGCAGTACTTC
TRBV19	TRBJ1-1	.	many	CASSPYREMNTEAFF	TGTGCCAGTAGTCCTTACAGGGAAATGAACACTGAAGCTTTCTTT
TRBV3-1	TRBJ2-1	.	many	CASSQGSASVRYYNEQFF	TGTGCCAGCAGCCAAGGTTCCGCTAGCGTCAGATACTACAATGAGCAGTTCTTC
TRBV6-1	TRBJ2-1	TRBD2	few	CASSEETSGSNEQFF	TGTGCCAGCAGTGAAGAGACTAGCGGGAGTAATGAGCAGTTCTTC
TRBV19	TRBJ2-1	TRBD2	.	CASRRGRVGHNEQFF	TGTGCCAGTAGACGCGGGAGGGTTGGGCACAATGAGCAGTTCTTC
TRBV5-1	TRBJ2-7	.	many	CASSLVPSTNEQYF	TGCGCCAGCAGCTTGGTTCCTTCGACGAACGAGCAGTACTTC
TRBV6-1	TRBJ2-5	.	many	CASSEARDNQYF	TGTGCCAGCAGTGAAGCAAGAGACAACCAGTACTTC
TRBV28	TRBJ2-1	.	many	CASSLWTANNEQFF	TGTGCCAGCAGTTTATGGACGGCAAACAATGAGCAGTTCTTC
TRBV27	TRBJ2-1	.	many	CASSFGPDNEQFF	TGTGCCAGCAGTTTTGGACCTGACAATGAGCAGTTCTTC
TRBV3-1	TRBJ2-3	TRBD2	many	CASSQGPSGVTDTQYF	TGTGCCAGCAGCCAAGGTCCTAGCGGAGTCACAGATACGCAGTATTTT
TRBV5-1	TRBJ2-3	.	.	CASSSGPGDTQYF	TGCGCCAGCAGCTCCGGGCCAGGCGATACGCAGTATTTT
TRBV7-9	TRBJ2-7	.	.	CVSSLAPGQKGRDEQYF	TGTGTCAGCAGCTTAGCGCCAGGACAAAAGGGGCGCGACGAGCAGTACTTC
TRBV19	TRBJ2-3	.	few	CASSMGAGDTQYF	TGTGCCAGTAGTATGGGGGCGGGAGATACGCAGTATTTT